The T cell receptor beta chain under discussion was sequenced for a study of blood T cell repertoires in COVID-19. At the level of the study: COVID-19 samples, acute and convalescent, were from the United States, Italy and Spain. PBMCs, B-cell-depleted T cells, or T cells provided the cDNA or gDNA that made up the material.

There are 17 residues in the CDR3. Germline V gene sequence: CDR1 SGHRS, CDR2 YFSETQ. Trimming at V came to 4 bases and at J to 4 bases, leaving 12 bases not matched to a gene. Original analysis: Reference gene primer amplification gave estimated nucleated cell counts. TCRdb's table, derived via immunoSEQ multiplex PCR, lists solely in-frame clones and lacks some. V and J calls and clone size come straight from that table; D and trimming were deduced from the DNA. Here the sample spans 150,000 to 200,000 clones, around 82% being singletons. The sequence came from a man aged 55 to 69 with active or convalescent COVID-19. Sequenced material: peripheral blood. V gene TRBV5-1 combines with J gene TRBJ2-5; 11 positions agree with TRBD2. The CDR3 loop reads CASSPTSGRGLGETQYF. The DNA for the CDR3 is TGCGCCAGCAGCCCTACTAGCGGGAGAGGTTTGGGAGAGACCCAGTACTTC.